Given below is one T cell receptor (beta chain) in context. The clone's antigen remains unknown. Qualities for individual bases were not recorded, and no much larger clone is one base off. This entry comes from a study of T cell responses to AZD1222 COVID-19 vaccine (dated by TCRdb to about 2021). In the study overall: TCR sequencing covered roughly 230 trial participants: about 210 given two doses of AZD1222 and 26 given two doses of MenACWY control vaccine. Trial participants were enrolled into age subgroups of 18-55, 56-69 and 70-plus years, which contained about 150, 27 and 61 TCR-sequenced participants, respectively.

In light of the paper, this sample's time point label describes: about 28 days (+/-7) after the second vaccine dose. Because spike-specific TCR depth and breadth did not differ between the two schedules, AZD1222 recipients who got a second dose at roughly 4 weeks were pooled with those who got a second dose at roughly 12 weeks. Vaccinee samples came from UK trials COV001 and COV002, including a single-blind randomized controlled phase 2/3 trial of AZD1222 (ChAdOx1 nCoV-19) in healthy adults. For TCRbeta chain sequencing, PBMC samples were collected from trial participants at day 0 and at day 28 after the second dose. The CDR3 regions of human TCRbeta chains were subjected to immunosequencing. In the paper's pipeline: Repertoire TCRs were matched against a reference library of SARS-CoV-2-specific TCRs generated with the MIRA antigen-specificity platform. Breadth meant the fraction of unique TCRs that were SARS-CoV-2-associated, whereas depth meant the fraction of total T cells that were SARS-CoV-2-associated. Each spike-specific TCR was assigned to its reactive spike region and to a CD4 or CD8 class using the MIRA data. Log10-transformed breadth and depth values were compared by one-way ANOVA with Sidak's multiple comparisons tests. TCRdb holds this immuneACCESS table with in-frame rearrangements only. Some clones are missing; in checked studies, unresolved V genes explain under half, and the rest has no known cause. For V, J and clone size, that table is used; D and trimming come from the DNA. This sample holds roughly 110,000 clones; more than 70% were observed only once. The ten largest account for 6.5% of the sample.

The full study reports these points: CD4 TCRs associated with the vaccine covered the entire spike protein, and the dominant responses were in regions 160-218 and 743-854. Participants were mostly white British and included more females than males, and it was suggested by the authors that clonal diversity may have been underestimated. After two AZD1222 doses, spike-specific TCR breadth and depth were significantly higher than at day 0 and than in MenACWY recipients. Conclusions about previously exposed vaccinees were limited because only six AZD1222 recipients were SARS-CoV-2 seropositive at baseline. No day 14 peak-response samples were available, so repertoires were characterized only after the peak T cell response. Reportedly, almost half of the unique spike-specific TCRs recognized epitopes lying outside the regions that are mutated in the B.1.351 and B.1.1.7 variants. The 56-69-year group was small, and its depth increase did not reach significance, likely because of low power.

For this chain, trimming is 0 bases at the V end and 5 bases at the J end, and the number of junction bases without a gene match is 13. The CDR3 goes from the cysteine to the phenylalanine over 18 residues. Of the read, only the CDR3 DNA is kept; its 54 bases are in frame from base 1. Per the germline V gene (reference sequence), SGHNT is the CDR1 and YYREEE is the CDR2. The TCR originated in an adult who received the AZD1222 COVID-19 vaccine. Source: peripheral blood, taken 28 days after the second AZD1222 dose. The sequence joins TRBV5-4 to TRBJ2-3; TRBD1 agrees with 9 junctional bases. CDR3 reads: CASSLAGLMGQGKDTQYF. The nucleotide sequence reads TGTGCCAGCAGCTTGGCCGGATTAATGGGACAGGGAAAAGATACGCAGTATTTT.